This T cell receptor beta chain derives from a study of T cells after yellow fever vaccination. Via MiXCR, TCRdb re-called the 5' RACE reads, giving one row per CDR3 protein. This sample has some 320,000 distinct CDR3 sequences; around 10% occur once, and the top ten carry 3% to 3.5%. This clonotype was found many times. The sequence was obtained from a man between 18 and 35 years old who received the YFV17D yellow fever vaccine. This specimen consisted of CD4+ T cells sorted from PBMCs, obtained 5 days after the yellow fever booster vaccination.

The CDR3 loop is CASSLSQGRGYTF. The CDR3 bases are TGTGCCAGCAGTTTAAGTCAGGGCCGCGGCTACACCTTC. The chain is built from TRBV12-3 or TRBV12-4 and TRBJ1-2; D perhaps matches TRBD1 (5 bases). V was trimmed by 2 bases and J by 8 bases, leaving 12 bases between them. The CDR3 contains 13 residues.